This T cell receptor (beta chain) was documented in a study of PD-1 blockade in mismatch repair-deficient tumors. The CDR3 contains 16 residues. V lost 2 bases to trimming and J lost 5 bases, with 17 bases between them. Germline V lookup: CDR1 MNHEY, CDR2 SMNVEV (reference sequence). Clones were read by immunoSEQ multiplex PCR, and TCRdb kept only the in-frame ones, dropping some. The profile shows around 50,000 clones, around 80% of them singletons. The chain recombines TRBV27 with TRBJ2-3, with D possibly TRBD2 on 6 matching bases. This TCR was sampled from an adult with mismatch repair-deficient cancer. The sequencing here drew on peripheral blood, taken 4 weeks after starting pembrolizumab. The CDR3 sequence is CASSLRVRSAGDTQYF. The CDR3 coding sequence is TGTGCCAGCAGTTTAAGGGTTCGATCAGCGGGAGATACGCAGTATTTT.